This is a list of T cell receptor beta chains from one sample in a study of esophageal squamous cell carcinoma under preoperative chemotherapy. TCRdb analysed the PCR reads with MiXCR anew, one entry per CDR3 protein. Of 34,000 or so distinct CDR3 sequences listed, about half are singletons. The biological material was taken from a patient given preoperative chemotherapy. The source is a human donor with esophageal squamous cell carcinoma. The donor label of this sample is uncertain. The CDR3 runs from the conserved cysteine through the conserved F or W. The D gene is left open where the match is weak. Clone size is stated in some rows and not others, as once, few, many or a class when expanded.

-,TRBD1,TRBV11-3,TRBJ2-3,TGTGCCAGGAGCTGCGACGCGGGGACAGGGGCCATAGATATGCAGTATTTC,CARSCDAGTGAIDMQYF
-,-,TRBV11-2,TRBJ2-4,TGTGCCAGGGGCGTCATGGGCCGGGACGAAGAGACTCAGTACTTC,CARGVMGRDEETQYF
many,TRBD2,TRBV11-2,TRBJ2-1,TGTGCCAGCAGCATCGGGGGGGCCTTAGAATACAATGAGCAGTTCTTC,CASSIGGALEYNEQFF
-,-,TRBV7-6,TRBJ2-2,-,CASSFQVSGLAGGLDTGELFF
-,-,TRBV7-2,TRBJ2-3,TGTGCCAGCAGCTTAAGGGCTTCATGGGCAGATACGCAGTATTTT,CASSLRASWADTQYF
few,-,TRBV6-2/TRBV6-3,TRBJ2-1,TGTGCCAGCCGGGTCGATTGGGGGAATGAGCAGTTCTTC,CASRVDWGNEQFF
-,-,TRBV7-2,TRBJ2-3,TGTGCCAGCAGCTTCTTGGGGGTCTCCGGGGCGCAGTTTTTT,CASSFLGVSGAQFF
-,TRBD1,TRBV7-2,TRBJ2-1,TGTGCCAGCAGCTTATCGGGACAGAGCTACGAGCAGTTCTTC,CASSLSGQSYEQFF
-,-,TRBV28,TRBJ2-3,TGTGCCAGCACGGTTGTAGCAGACACAGATATTCAGTATTTT,CASTVVADTDIQYF
-,TRBD2,TRBV7-6,TRBJ2-1,TGTGCCAGCAGCTACTCCGGGGGTAGCGGGGCGACTCGGGAGCAGTTCTTT,CASSYSGGSGATREQFF
-,-,TRBV7-2,TRBJ2-4,TGTGCGGGCAGCGGGACAGGTGACCTAAAGACTCAGTACTTC,CAGSGTGDLKTQYF
many,-,TRBV7-8,TRBJ1-1,TGTGCCAGCAGCTTAGAGGGGAGCTCCGAACTCATGAACACTGAAGCTTTCTTT,CASSLEGSSELMNTEAFF
many,TRBD2,TRBV7-2,TRBJ2-1,TGTGCCAGCAGCAGTACTAGCGGGAGAAGAGATGAGCAGTTCTTC,CASSSTSGRRDEQFF
medium-sized,-,TRBV7-2,TRBJ2-1,TGTGCCAGCAGCTTAGTATCGGGTGGGAGTAGCTCGTTTGAGCAGTTCTTC,CASSLVSGGSSSFEQFF
-,-,TRBV6-5,TRBJ2-1,TGTGCCAGCAGTTACTTAGGACTCCTAGACCCCTACAATGAGCAGTTCTTC,CASSYLGLLDPYNEQFF